This is a list of T cell receptor beta chains from one sample in a study of cytomegalovirus exposure and HLA in healthy donors. Generated by immunoSEQ multiplex PCR, the TCRdb table keeps only in-frame clones and is missing some. This sample has 75,000 to 90,000 clones, with about 77% found just once. The sequencing sample was made of PBMCs. These receptors came from a man aged 45 to 65 in good health and CMV-seronegative. CDR3s include the opening cysteine and the closing phenylalanine or tryptophan. The D gene is left open where the match is weak.

v_call | d_call | cdr3_aa
TRBV5-6 | - | CASSLAKGGGWGNIQYF
TRBV15 | - | CATDDGLADTDTQYF
TRBV13 | - | CASSLTRGAGRDFF
TRBV29-1 | TRBD2 | CSVEGPAGGLTYEQYF
TRBV2 | - | CASNVGSNRRETQYF
TRBV28 | - | CASSLRAANTEAFF
TRBV4-3 | TRBD1 | CASSQKTGGIFPKNIQYF
TRBV5-1 | - | CASSSDDSSGAFF
TRBV7-2 | - | CASSFTLAALDTQYF
TRBV30 | - | CAWSVFLSDTQYF
TRBV29-1 | - | CSVGQQETEAFF
TRBV25-1 | TRBD1 | CASSAPGQGTYEQYF
TRBV19 | TRBD1 | CASSNRGRSEAFF
TRBV11-2 | - | CASSGDTTYEQYF
TRBV4-2 | - | CASSQGVGRGEQYF
TRBV5-1 | - | CASSLLAGYTDTQYF
TRBV5-6 | - | CASSLRGAGVNYGYTF
TRBV7-8 | TRBD1 | CASSLPPGQGAEQYF
TRBV12-1 | - | CASSFPVAGSNNEQFF
TRBV30 | TRBD1 | CAWSQQGRSYEQYF
TRBV6-5 | TRBD1 | CASRRGQGTYEQYF
TRBV6-5 | - | CASSYSMTENTGELFF
TRBV5-4 | - | CASSFAVRPDTQYF
TRBV4-3 | TRBD1 | CASSQEIQQGRGYTF
TRBV7-8 | TRBD1 | CASSRVRGQVTEAFF
TRBV18 | TRBD1 | CASSSGQADTQYF
TRBV11-2 | - | CASRSLGGARRNTEAFF
TRBV27 | - | CASSLQGFSEQYF
TRBV6-8 | TRBD1 | CASSTTQGQGADEQFF
TRBV2 | - | CASRTGFSGNTIYF
TRBV18 | TRBD2 | CASSLLAGRTDTQYF
TRBV6-1 | TRBD1 | CASSGADRGGQPQHF
TRBV11-3 | TRBD1 | CASSLGQGATGELFF
TRBV27 | TRBD2 | CASRDIAGGSYNEQFF
TRBV14 | - | CASSFVDSSYNEQFF
TRBV10-3 | TRBD1 | CAMATGGPYEQYF
TRBV7-2 | - | CASSLDRTASYEQYF
TRBV7-8 | - | CASSLGNNEQYF
TRBV5-1 | TRBD1 | CASSTGQGSGNTIYF
TRBV5-1 | - | CASRLSPGDTQYF
TRBV7-9 | TRBD1 | CASSLAGTGLNNEQFF
TRBV18 | - | CASSPDAGRNTIYF
TRBV15 | TRBD1 | CATSRRQGSNQPQHF
TRBV5-1 | - | CASSSTGSSYNEQFF
TRBV28 | TRBD2 | CASRDPGGAGEQYF
TRBV6-6 | TRBD1 | CASRPPGGRSYNEQFF
TRBV7-9 | - | CASRPEGLAPLHF
TRBV11-2 | - | CASSLDRRDYGYTF
TRBV30 | - | CASGGDFYNEQFF
TRBV15 | - | CATRGGGNSYEQYF
TRBV19 | TRBD1 | CASRDPGQVNEKLFF
TRBV9 | - | CASSVALPGVNTDTQYF
TRBV11-3 | - | CASSPGETQYF
TRBV25-1 | TRBD1 | CASSETGQVFYGYTF
TRBV7-9 | TRBD2 | CASSPSGGEKDTQYF
TRBV7-3 | TRBD2 | CASSLNPSGFSGANVLTF
TRBV5-1 | TRBD2 | CASSSSGSTDTQYF
TRBV11-2 | TRBD1 | CASSLDGDRGRFFYNEQFF
TRBV5-1 | TRBD1 | CASSLDRGNTEAFF